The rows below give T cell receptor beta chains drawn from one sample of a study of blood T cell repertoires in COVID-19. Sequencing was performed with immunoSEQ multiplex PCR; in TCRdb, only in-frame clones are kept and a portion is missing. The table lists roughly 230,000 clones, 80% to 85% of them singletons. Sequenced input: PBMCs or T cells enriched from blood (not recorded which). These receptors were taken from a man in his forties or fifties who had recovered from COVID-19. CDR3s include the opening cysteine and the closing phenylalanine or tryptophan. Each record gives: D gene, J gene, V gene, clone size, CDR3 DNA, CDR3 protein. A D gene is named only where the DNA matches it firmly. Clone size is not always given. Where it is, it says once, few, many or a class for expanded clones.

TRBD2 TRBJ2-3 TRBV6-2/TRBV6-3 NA TGTGCCAGCAGTTACTCCGGGACTAGCGGGGGCCCTACACGGGATACGCAGTATTTT CASSYSGTSGGPTRDTQYF
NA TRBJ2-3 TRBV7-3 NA TGTGCCAGCAGCTTAAGTCTCCCGGATACGCAGTATTTT CASSLSLPDTQYF
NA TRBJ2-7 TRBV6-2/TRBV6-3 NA TGTGCCAGCAGTTACGATAGAACCTACGAGCAGTACTTC CASSYDRTYEQYF
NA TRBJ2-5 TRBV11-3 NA TGTGCCAGCAGCTTAGCAGGGGAAGGAGAGACCCAGTACTTC CASSLAGEGETQYF
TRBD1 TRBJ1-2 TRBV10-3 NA TGTGCCATAGGACAGGTCAGAAATGGCTACACCTTC CAIGQVRNGYTF
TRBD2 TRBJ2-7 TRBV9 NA TGTGCCAGCAGCGTAGCTCCAGCGGGGGGATACGAGCAGTACTTC CASSVAPAGGYEQYF
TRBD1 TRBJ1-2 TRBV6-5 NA TGTGCCAGCAGAACCGGGACAGCGGACTATGGCTACACCTTC CASRTGTADYGYTF
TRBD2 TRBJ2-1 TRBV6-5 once TGTGCCAGCAGTCGGCTAGCGGGGACTCAGTTCTTC CASSRLAGTQFF
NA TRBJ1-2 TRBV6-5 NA TGTGCCAGCACCACTCCGAGGGTAGGCTATGGCTACACCTTC CASTTPRVGYGYTF
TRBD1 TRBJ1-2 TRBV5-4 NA TGTGCCAGCAGCCCGGACAGGGGAAACTATGGCTACACCTTC CASSPDRGNYGYTF